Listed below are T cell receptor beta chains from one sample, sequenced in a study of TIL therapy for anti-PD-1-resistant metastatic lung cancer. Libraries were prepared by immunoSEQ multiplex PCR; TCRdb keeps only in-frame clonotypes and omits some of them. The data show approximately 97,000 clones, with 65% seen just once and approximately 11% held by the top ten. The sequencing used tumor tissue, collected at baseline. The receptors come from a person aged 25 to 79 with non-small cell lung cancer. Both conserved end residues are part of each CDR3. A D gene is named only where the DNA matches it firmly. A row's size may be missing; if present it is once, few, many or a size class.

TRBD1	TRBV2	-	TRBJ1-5	CASSEMGQGNQPQHF	TGTGCCAGCAGTGAAATGGGACAGGGAAACCAGCCCCAGCATTTT
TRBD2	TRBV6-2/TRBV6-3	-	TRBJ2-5	CASSYTGLARETQYF	TGTGCCAGCAGTTACACGGGACTAGCACGGGAGACCCAGTACTTC
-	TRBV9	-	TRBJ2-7	CASSPGSANSYEQYF	TGTGCCAGCAGCCCAGGGTCCGCGAATTCCTACGAGCAGTACTTC
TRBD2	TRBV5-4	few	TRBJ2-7	CASSLMGRAGDEQYF	TGTGCCAGCAGCCTGATGGGTCGGGCGGGGGATGAGCAGTACTTC
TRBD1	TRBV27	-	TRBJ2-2	CASSRQGRSANTGELFF	TGTGCCAGCTCCCGACAGGGACGGAGCGCGAACACCGGGGAGCTGTTTTTT
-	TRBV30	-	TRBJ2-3	CAWRALTTQYF	TGTGCCTGGAGAGCGCTAACTACGCAGTATTTT
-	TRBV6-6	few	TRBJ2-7	CASVIEQDYEQYF	TGTGCCAGCGTAATAGAACAGGATTACGAGCAGTACTTC
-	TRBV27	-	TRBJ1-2	CASHSRGGNYGYTF	TGTGCCAGCCATTCAAGGGGGGGAAACTATGGCTACACCTTC
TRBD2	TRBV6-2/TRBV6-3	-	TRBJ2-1	CASSFGLAGVDEQFF	TGTGCCAGCAGCTTTGGACTAGCGGGGGTCGATGAGCAGTTCTTC
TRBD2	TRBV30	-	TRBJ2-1	CAWSVQGYSGRNEQFF	TGTGCCTGGAGTGTACAGGGTTATAGCGGGAGGAATGAGCAGTTCTTC
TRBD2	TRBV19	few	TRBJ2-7	CASSTRLAEVYEQYF	TGTGCCAGTAGTACCCGACTAGCGGAAGTTTACGAGCAGTACTTC
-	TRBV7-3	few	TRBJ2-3	CASSLYPIRTDTQYF	TGTGCCAGCAGCTTATACCCCATTCGGACAGATACGCAGTATTTT
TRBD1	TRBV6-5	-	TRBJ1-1	CASSYTGGENTEAFF	TGTGCCAGCAGTTACACAGGGGGTGAGAACACTGAAGCTTTCTTT
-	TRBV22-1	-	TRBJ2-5	CPGSAPRPLPQTSGAVQETQYF	TGTCCTGGGAGCGCACCTAGACCCCTGCCCCAAACTAGCGGAGCGGTACAAGAGACCCAGTACTTC
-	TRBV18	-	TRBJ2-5	CASSPRVGQETQYF	TGTGCCAGCTCGCCCCGAGTGGGTCAAGAGACCCAGTACTTC
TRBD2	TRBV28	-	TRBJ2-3	CATYLAGLAGSTDTQYF	TGTGCCACCTACCTTGCCGGACTAGCGGGATCCACAGATACGCAGTATTTT
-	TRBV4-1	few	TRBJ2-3	CASSQDGPQFPTDTQYF	TGCGCCAGCAGCCAAGACGGACCCCAATTCCCAACAGATACGCAGTATTTT
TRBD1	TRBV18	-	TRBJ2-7	CASSRDRSAEQYF	TGTGCCAGCTCACGGGACAGGTCGGCCGAGCAGTACTTC
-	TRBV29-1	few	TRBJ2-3	CSVGVSYRIPDTQYF	TGCAGCGTTGGTGTTTCTTACAGGATTCCAGATACGCAGTATTTT
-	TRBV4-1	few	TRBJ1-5	CASSEGVGGNQPQHF	TGCGCCAGCAGCGAGGGGGTAGGGGGCAATCAGCCCCAGCATTTT
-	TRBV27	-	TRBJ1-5	CASIPGAYSNQPQHF	TGTGCCAGCATCCCAGGGGCATATAGCAATCAGCCCCAGCATTTT
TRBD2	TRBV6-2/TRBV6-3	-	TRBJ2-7	CASSSALAGGRYEQYF	TGTGCCAGCAGTTCGGCCCTAGCGGGGGGGCGATACGAGCAGTACTTC
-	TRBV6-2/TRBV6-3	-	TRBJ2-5	CASSYVGGAQETQYF	TGTGCCAGCAGTTACGTTGGCGGGGCGCAAGAGACCCAGTACTTC